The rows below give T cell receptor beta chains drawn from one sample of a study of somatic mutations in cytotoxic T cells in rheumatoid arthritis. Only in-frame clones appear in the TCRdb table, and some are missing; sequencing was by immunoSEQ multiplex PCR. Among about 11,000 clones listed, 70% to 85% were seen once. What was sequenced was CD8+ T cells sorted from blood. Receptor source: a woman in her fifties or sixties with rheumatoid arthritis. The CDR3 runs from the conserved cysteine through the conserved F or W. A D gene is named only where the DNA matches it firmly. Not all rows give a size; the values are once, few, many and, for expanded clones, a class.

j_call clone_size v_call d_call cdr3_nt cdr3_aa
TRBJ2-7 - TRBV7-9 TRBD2 TGTGCCAGCAGCGAAGCGGGAAGCTACGAGCAGTACTTC CASSEAGSYEQYF
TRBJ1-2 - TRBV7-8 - TGTGCCAGCAGCTTGGGCGGGGGACTTAACTATGGCTACACCTTC CASSLGGGLNYGYTF
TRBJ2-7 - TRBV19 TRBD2 TGTGCCAGTAGCCTAGCGGCCACCTACGAGCAGTACTTC CASSLAATYEQYF
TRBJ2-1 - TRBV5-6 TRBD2 TGTGCCAGCAGCTTGGGGCCGGCGGGGGGAATAAGGTTGGAGCAGTTCTTC CASSLGPAGGIRLEQFF
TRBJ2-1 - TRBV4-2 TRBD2 TGTGCCAGCAGCCCAGACGGACTAGTAGACATTGAGCAGTTCTTC CASSPDGLVDIEQFF
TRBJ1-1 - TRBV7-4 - TGTGCCAGCACCCCCGGGACAAGGAACACTGAAGCTTTCTTT CASTPGTRNTEAFF
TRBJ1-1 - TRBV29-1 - TGCAGCGTTGAGATAGGAGGGGCAACCACTGAAGCTTTCTTT CSVEIGGATTEAFF
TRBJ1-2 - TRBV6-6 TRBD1 TGTGCCAGCAGCGTGCAAGGGACAGTCCACTATGGCTACACCTTC CASSVQGTVHYGYTF
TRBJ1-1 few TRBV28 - TGTGCCAGCAGTTCAACCGAGACATGGGGGCCGAGGGGTGAAGCTTTCTTT CASSSTETWGPRGEAFF
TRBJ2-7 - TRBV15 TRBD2 TGTGCCACCAGCAGGGAGGGGGGGACTAGTGACGAGCAGTACTTC CATSREGGTSDEQYF
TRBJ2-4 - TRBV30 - TGTGCCTGGAGTCCCCCGGAAAACATTCAGTACTTC CAWSPPENIQYF
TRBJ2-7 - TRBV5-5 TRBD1 TGTGCCAGCAGTCCCGACAGGGTTAGGACCTACGAGCAGTACTTC CASSPDRVRTYEQYF
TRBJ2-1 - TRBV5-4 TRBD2 TGTGCCAGCAGCATCGGACTAGCGACCTACAATGAGCAGTTCTTC CASSIGLATYNEQFF
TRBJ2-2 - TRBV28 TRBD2 TGTGCCAGCAGTTTGAGTAGCGGGAGGGTTGGGGAGCTGTTTTTT CASSLSSGRVGELFF
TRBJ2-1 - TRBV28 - TGTGCCAGCAGTGACCTAGTGGAGTTCGGTGAGCAGTTCTTC CASSDLVEFGEQFF
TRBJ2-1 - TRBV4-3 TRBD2 TGCGCCAGCAGCCAAGATTGGCTAGCGGGAGGCGCCTACAATGAGCAGTTCTTC CASSQDWLAGGAYNEQFF
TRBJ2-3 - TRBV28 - TGTGCCAGCCGTGGGGCTCTGGGCACAGATACGCAGTATTTT CASRGALGTDTQYF
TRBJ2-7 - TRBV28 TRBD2 TGTGCCAGCAGTTTGCTAGCGGATAGCTCCTACGAGCAGTACTTC CASSLLADSSYEQYF
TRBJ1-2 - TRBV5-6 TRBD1 TGTGCCAGCAGCCCCAGTACCCAGGGGGCTAACTATGGCTACACCTTC CASSPSTQGANYGYTF
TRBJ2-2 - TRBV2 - TGTGCCAGCAGTGAACCGACAGCCACCGGGGAGCTGTTTTTT CASSEPTATGELFF
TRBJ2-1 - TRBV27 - TGTGCCAGCAGTTTAGTTCTCGCGGGGCTCACCTACAATGAGCAGTTCTTC CASSLVLAGLTYNEQFF
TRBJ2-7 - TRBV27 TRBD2 TGTGCCAGCAGGTATCAGGCGGGAGCCCGCCACGAGCAGTACTTC CASRYQAGARHEQYF
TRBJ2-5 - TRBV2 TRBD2 TGTGCCAGCAGTAGTTTCTACGGGGGGGAGACCCAGTACTTC CASSSFYGGETQYF
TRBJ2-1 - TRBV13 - TGTGCCAGCAGCTCAGATAGCTTAGAGCAGTTCTTC CASSSDSLEQFF
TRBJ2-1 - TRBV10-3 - TGTGCCATCAGTGTCAACCGGGTACGGGAGCAGTTCTTC CAISVNRVREQFF
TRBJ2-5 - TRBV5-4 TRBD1 TGTGCCAGCAGCTTGAGGGACAGCCAAGAGACCCAGTACTTC CASSLRDSQETQYF
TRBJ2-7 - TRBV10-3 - TGTGCCATCAGGACGGCAGAGGGTTCCTACGAGCAGTACTTC CAIRTAEGSYEQYF
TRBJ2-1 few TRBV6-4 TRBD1 TGTGCCAGCAGCGAGGAAGGGGGCGGGTATGGTGAGCAGTTCTTC CASSEEGGGYGEQFF
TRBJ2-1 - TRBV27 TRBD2 TGTGCCAGCAGTTTATCTGGGGGACTAGACTCACGGAATGAGCAGTTCTTC CASSLSGGLDSRNEQFF
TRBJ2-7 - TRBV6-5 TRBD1 TGTGCCAGCAGTTATACGCCCGGGACAGGCTCCAACTTC CASSYTPGTGSNF
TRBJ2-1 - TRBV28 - TGTGCCAGCAGTCATTTGGGGCCTAACAATGAGCAGTTCTTC CASSHLGPNNEQFF
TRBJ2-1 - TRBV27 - TGTGCCAGCAGTTTATCCCTAGGTCAGGACTCTAACAATGAGCAGTTCTTC CASSLSLGQDSNNEQFF
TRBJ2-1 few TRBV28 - TGTGCCAGCAGCGCGGGCTATGAGCAGTTCTTC CASSAGYEQFF
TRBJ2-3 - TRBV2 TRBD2 TGTGCCAGCCGGGAGACTAGCGGGATTAACGATACGCAGTATTTT CASRETSGINDTQYF
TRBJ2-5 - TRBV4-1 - TGCGCCAGCAGCCAAGACCAGGCCATTCAAGAGACCCAGTACTTC CASSQDQAIQETQYF
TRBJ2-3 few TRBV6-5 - TGTGCCAGCAGTTACCTCTCAGATACGCAGTATTTT CASSYLSDTQYF
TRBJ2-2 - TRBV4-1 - TGCGCCAGCAGCCAAGAGTCTCTGGAGGGGACCGGGGAGCTGTTTTTT CASSQESLEGTGELFF
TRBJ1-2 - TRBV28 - TGTGCCAGCAGTTTGCAGGGAAGTTGGGGCTACACCTTC CASSLQGSWGYTF
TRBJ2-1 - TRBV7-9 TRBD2 TGTGCCAGCAGCCTACTACAGCGGGAGGACGATGAGCAGTTCTTC CASSLLQREDDEQFF
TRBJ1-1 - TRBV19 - TGTGCCAGTAAAGAGGTCTACACGGACACTGAAGCTTTCTTT CASKEVYTDTEAFF
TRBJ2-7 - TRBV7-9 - TGTGCCAGCAGCCAGGAGGGGCGGGACGAGCAGTACTTC CASSQEGRDEQYF